This T cell receptor (beta chain) was recovered during a study of CD8 T cells in Susac syndrome. Overall study results and limits: The number of individuals included in the study's TCR sequencing and HLA analysis was acknowledged as relatively small.

Comment on this clonotype: Its antigen remains unidentified.

Trimming removed 5 bases from V and 4 bases from J, with 16 bases in between. CDR1 LNHDA and CDR2 SQIVND come from the germline V gene (reference sequence). This CDR3 contains 15 residues. Random hexamers primed reverse transcription of about 0.5 to 1 ug RNA. TCRdb re-called the immunoSEQ multiplex PCR reads through MiXCR, storing one row per CDR3 protein. The sample records over 150,000 distinct CDR3 sequences, roughly 92% being singletons. The study sequenced TCR beta in blood CD8+ and CD4+ T cells. This chain uses TRBV19 with TRBJ2-3, with TRBD2 as a possible D gene (5 bases). Sequencing used CD4+ T cells from PBMCs. The TCR originated in a human donor with multiple sclerosis. The CDR3 DNA follows: TGTGCCAGTAGTGCCGGGAATCCCGCTTCAGATACGCAGTATTTT. Encoded protein: CASSAGNPASDTQYF.